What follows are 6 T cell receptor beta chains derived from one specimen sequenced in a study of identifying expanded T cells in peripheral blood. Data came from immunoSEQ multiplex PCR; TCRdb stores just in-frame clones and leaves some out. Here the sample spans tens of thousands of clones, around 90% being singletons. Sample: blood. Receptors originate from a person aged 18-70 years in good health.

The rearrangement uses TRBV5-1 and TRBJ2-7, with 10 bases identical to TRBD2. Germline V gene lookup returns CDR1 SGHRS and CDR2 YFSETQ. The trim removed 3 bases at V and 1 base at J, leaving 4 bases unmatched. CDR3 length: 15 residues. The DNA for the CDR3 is TGCGCCAGCAGCTACGGACTAGCGGATTCCTACGAGCAGTACTTC. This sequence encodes CASSYGLADSYEQYF. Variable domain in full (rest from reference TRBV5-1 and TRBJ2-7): KAGVTQTPRYLIKTRGQQVTLSCSPISGHRSVSWYQQTPGQGLQFLFEYFSETQRNKGNFPGRFSGRQFSNSRSEMNVSTLELGDSALYLCASSYGLADSYEQYFGPGTRLTVT.

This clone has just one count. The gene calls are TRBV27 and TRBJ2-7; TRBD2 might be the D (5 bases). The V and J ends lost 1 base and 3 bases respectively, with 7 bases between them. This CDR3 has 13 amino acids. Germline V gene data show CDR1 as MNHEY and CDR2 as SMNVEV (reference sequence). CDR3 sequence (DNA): TGTGCCAGCAGTTTATTCCGGGACTACGAGCAGTACTTC. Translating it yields CASSLFRDYEQYF.

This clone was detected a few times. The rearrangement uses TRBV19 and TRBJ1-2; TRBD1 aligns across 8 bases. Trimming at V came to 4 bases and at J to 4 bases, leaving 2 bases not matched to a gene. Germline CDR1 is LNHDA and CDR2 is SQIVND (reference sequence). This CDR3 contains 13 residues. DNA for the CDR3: TGTGCCAGTAGTAACACAGGGGGCTATGGCTACACCTTC. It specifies CASSNTGGYGYTF.

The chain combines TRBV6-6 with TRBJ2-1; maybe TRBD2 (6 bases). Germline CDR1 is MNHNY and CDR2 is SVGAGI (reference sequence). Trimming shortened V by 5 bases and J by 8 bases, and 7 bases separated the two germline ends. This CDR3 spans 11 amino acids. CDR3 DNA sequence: TGTGCCAGCAGTCCGGGGGATGAGCAGTTCTTC. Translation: CASSPGDEQFF.

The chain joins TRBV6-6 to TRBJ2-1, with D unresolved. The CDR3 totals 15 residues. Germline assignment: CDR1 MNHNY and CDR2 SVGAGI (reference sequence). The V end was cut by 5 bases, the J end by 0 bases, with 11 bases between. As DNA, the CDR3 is TGTGCCAGCAGTGAGACCGTCGGCTCCTACAATGAGCAGTTCTTC. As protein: CASSETVGSYNEQFF.

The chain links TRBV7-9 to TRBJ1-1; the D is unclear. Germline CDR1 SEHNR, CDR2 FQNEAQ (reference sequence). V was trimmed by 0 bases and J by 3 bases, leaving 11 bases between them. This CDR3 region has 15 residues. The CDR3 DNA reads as TGTGCCAGCAGCTTAGCTACAGCCTGGGACACTGAAGCTTTCTTT. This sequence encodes CASSLATAWDTEAFF.